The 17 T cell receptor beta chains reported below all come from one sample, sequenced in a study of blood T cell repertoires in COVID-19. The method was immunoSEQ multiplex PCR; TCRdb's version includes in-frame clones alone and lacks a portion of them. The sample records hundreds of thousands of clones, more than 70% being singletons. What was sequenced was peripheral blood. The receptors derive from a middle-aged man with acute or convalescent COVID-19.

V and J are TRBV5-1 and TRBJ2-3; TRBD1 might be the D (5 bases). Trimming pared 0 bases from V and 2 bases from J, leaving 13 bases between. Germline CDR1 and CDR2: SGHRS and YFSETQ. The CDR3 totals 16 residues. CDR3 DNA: TGCGCCAGCAGCTTGGCTCAGGGTTTTACCACAGATACGCAGTATTTT. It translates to CASSLAQGFTTDTQYF.

CDR3 loop: CATSTSGVYNEQFF. The CDR3, as DNA: TGTGCCACCAGCACGAGCGGGGTATACAATGAGCAGTTCTTC. This rearrangement joins TRBV15 to TRBJ2-1, with 7 bases aligning to TRBD2. The CDR3 spans 14 residues. The V gene end was trimmed by 4 bases and the J gene end by 4 bases; junction bases not matched to a gene: 4. The V gene's germline CDR1 is LNHNV and CDR2 YYDKDF (reference sequence).

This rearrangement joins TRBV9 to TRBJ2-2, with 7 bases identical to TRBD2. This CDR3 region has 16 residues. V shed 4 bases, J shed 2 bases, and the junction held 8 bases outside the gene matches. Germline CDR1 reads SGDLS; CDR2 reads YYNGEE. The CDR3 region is CASSRTGTINTGELFF. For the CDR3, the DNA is TGTGCCAGCAGCAGAACCGGGACTATAAACACCGGGGAGCTGTTTTTT.

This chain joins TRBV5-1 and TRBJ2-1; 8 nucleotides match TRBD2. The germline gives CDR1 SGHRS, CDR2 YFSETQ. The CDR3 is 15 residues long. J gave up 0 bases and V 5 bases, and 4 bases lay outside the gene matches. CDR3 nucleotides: TGCGCCAGCAGTCAGCGGGGGAGCTCCTACAATGAGCAGTTCTTC. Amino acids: CASSQRGSSYNEQFF.

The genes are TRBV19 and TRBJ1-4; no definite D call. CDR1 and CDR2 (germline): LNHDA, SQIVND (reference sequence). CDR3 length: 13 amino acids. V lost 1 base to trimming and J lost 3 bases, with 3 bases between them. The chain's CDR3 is CASSIVANEKLFF. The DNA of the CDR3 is TGTGCCAGTAGTATAGTAGCTAATGAAAAACTGTTTTTT.

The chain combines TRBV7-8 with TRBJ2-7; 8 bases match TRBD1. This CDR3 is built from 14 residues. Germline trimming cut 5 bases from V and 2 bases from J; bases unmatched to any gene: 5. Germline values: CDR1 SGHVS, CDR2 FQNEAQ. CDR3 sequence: CASSPRTGTYEQYF. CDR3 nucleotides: TGTGCCAGCAGCCCCAGGACAGGGACCTACGAGCAGTACTTC.

CDR3 sequence reads: CATEGISGNTIYF. The CDR3 DNA reads as TGTGCCACGGAGGGGATCTCTGGAAACACCATATATTTT. The chain carries TRBV7-9 and TRBJ1-3; D is possibly TRBD1 (5 bases). Germline CDR1 is SEHNR and CDR2 is FQNEAQ (reference sequence). V was pared by 10 bases and J by 0 bases, with 10 bases between. The CDR3 totals 13 residues.

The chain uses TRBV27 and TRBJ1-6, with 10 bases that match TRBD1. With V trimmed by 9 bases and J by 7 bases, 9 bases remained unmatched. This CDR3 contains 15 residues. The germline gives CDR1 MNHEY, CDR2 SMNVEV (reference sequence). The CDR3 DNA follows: TGTGCCAGAAATAAACCGGGACAGGGGAATTCACCCCTCCACTTT. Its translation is CARNKPGQGNSPLHF.

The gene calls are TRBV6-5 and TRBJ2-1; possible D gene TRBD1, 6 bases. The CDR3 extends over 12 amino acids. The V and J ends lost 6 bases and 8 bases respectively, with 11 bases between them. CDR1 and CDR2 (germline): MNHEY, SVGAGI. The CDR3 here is CASSVQGYEQFF. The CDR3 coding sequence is TGTGCCAGCAGCGTACAGGGCTATGAGCAGTTCTTC.

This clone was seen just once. As DNA, the CDR3 is TGTGCCAGCAGCCTTAGGACACCGATGAACACTGAAGCTTTCTTT. It encodes CASSLRTPMNTEAFF. The chain is built from TRBV14 and TRBJ1-1, with D tentatively TRBD1 (5 bases). The CDR3 covers 15 residues. Deletions cut 4 bases from V and 0 bases from J, with 12 bases between. Germline-derived CDR1 and CDR2 are SGHDN and FVKESK.

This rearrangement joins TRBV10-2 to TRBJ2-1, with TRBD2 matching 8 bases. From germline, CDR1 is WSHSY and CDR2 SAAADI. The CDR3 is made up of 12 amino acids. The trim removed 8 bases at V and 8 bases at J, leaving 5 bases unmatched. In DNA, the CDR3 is TGCGCCAGCGGACTAGCTGGCGATGAGCAGTTCTTC. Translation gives CASGLAGDEQFF.

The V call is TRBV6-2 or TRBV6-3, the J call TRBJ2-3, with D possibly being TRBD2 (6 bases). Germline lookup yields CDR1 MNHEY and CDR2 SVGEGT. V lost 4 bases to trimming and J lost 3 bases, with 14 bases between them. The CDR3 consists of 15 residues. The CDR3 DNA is TGTGCCAGCAGTTTCATCGGGGGTGGGACAGATACGCAGTATTTT. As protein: CASSFIGGGTDTQYF.

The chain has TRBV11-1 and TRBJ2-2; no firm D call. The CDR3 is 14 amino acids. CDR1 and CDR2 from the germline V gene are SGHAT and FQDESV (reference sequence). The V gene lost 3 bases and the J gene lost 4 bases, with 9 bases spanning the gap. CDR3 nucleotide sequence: TGTGCCAGCAGCTTTTCTCCACTCACCGGGGAGCTGTTTTTT. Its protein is CASSFSPLTGELFF.

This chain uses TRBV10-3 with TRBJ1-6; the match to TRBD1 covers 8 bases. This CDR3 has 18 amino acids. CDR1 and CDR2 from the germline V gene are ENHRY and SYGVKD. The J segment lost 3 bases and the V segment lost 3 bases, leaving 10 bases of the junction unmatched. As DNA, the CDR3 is TGTGCCATCAGTGACTCAACCCGGGACAGGTTCTATAATTCACCCCTCCACTTT. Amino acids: CAISDSTRDRFYNSPLHF.

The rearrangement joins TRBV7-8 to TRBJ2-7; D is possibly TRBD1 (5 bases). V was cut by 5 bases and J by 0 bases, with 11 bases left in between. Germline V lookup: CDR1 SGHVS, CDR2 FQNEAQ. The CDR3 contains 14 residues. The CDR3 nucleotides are TGTGCCAGCAGCGCATACAGGAGCTCCTACGAGCAGTACTTC. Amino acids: CASSAYRSSYEQYF.

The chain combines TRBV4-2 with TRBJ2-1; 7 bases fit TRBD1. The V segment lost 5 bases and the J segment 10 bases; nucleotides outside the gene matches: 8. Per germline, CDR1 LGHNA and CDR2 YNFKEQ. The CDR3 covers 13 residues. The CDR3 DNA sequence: TGTGCCAGCAGCGGGCAGGGGGTTATAGAGCAGTTCTTC. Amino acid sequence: CASSGQGVIEQFF.

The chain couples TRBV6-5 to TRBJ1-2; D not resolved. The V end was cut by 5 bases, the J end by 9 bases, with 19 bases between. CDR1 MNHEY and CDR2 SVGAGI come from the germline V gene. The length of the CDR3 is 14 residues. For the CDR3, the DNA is TGTGCCAGCAGTCGAAACAAGGACTCTCCCAGCTACACCTTC. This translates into CASSRNKDSPSYTF.